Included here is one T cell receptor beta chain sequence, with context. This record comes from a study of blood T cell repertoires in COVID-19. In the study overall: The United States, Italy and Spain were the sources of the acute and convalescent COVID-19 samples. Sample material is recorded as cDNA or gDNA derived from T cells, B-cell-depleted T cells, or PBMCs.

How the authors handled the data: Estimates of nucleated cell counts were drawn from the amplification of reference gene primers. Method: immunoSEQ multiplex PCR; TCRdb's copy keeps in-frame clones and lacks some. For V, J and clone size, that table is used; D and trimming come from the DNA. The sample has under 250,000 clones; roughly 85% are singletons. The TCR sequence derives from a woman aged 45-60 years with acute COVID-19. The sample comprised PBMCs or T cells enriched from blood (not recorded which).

DNA of the CDR3: TGTGCCAGCAGCCCCAGACTAGCGGGGGGGCAAGAGACCCAGTACTTC. Protein sequence: CASSPRLAGGQETQYF. The J gene is TRBJ2-5, the V gene TRBV5-8; the match to TRBD2 covers 14 bases. Losses at the gene ends were 4 bases for V and 2 bases for J; bases not matched to a gene: 4. Per germline, CDR1 SGHTS and CDR2 YDEGEE. The CDR3 is 16 amino acids.